This TCR beta chain was sequenced for a study of response to subunit inactivated influenza vaccine. CDR1 is SGHRS, CDR2 YFSETQ, per germline. V was shortened by 2 bases and J by 3 bases, with 6 bases between the two germline ends. The CDR3 is 14 amino acids. TCRdb reprocessed the RT-PCR reads with MiXCR, giving one entry per CDR3 protein. This sample carries around 850,000 distinct CDR3 sequences, 18% of them seen once, and the ten largest clones take approximately 10%. The chain couples TRBV5-1 to TRBJ2-6; D not certain. Sequenced material: PBMCs from blood, taken about 5 days after vaccination. The TCR was taken from a man aged 50 to 59 who received an inactivated influenza vaccine. CDR3 DNA sequence: TGCGCCAGCAGCTTAAGAAATGGGGCCAACGTCCTGACTTTC. Protein: CASSLRNGANVLTF.